These T cell receptor beta chains were read from a single sample in a study of beta chain features in type 1 diabetes. Some clones are missing from TCRdb's copy, which holds only in-frame ones; the method was immunoSEQ multiplex PCR. This sample has hundreds of thousands of clones, with more than 65% found just once. Sequenced input: naive CD4+ T cells from blood. Receptors originate from a man aged 25-40 years in good health. CDR3s include the opening cysteine and the closing phenylalanine or tryptophan.

J gene	V gene	CDR3 protein
TRBJ2-1	TRBV20-1	CSATDYNEQFF
TRBJ1-2	TRBV30	CAWRTRARGSDGYTF
TRBJ2-7	TRBV7-2	CASSQAGQTEQYF
TRBJ2-7	TRBV15	CATSRDRMGNEQYF
TRBJ1-6	TRBV30	CAWSVRRTGSSPLHF
TRBJ2-7	TRBV19	CASSILAGEQYF
TRBJ2-1	TRBV30	CAWSPLGQVYNEQFF
TRBJ2-5	TRBV4-3	CASSQDRGPETQYF
TRBJ2-1	TRBV2	CASSASGRGNEQFF
TRBJ2-5	TRBV7-2	CASSPGTRRVTQYF
TRBJ2-5	TRBV30	CAWSLGQGAVETQYF
TRBJ2-7	TRBV7-2	CASSRFRGQGGYEQYF
TRBJ2-3	TRBV30	CAWSVPRTDRTDTQYF
TRBJ1-2	TRBV30	CAWSVLRESLRGYTF
TRBJ2-3	TRBV7-2	CASRDPRTSVSSTDTQYF
TRBJ2-1	TRBV11-2	CASSRTARGAENEQFF
TRBJ2-3	TRBV29-1	CSVDSPDTRADTQYF
TRBJ2-4	TRBV6-5	CASSRGRPDIQYF
TRBJ2-5	TRBV4-3	CASSQAGTGGQETQYF
TRBJ2-7	TRBV5-1	CASSPTFTGEQYF
TRBJ2-6	TRBV5-1	CASSLGTGANVLTF
TRBJ2-5	TRBV7-2	CASSMGTHQETQYF
TRBJ2-1	TRBV6-6	CATRVRENNEQFF
TRBJ2-2	TRBV29-1	CSVELWKDGELFF
TRBJ2-1	TRBV30	CAWIASAYNEQFF
TRBJ2-1	TRBV5-1	CASSLGGSYNEQFF
TRBJ1-2	TRBV6-1	CASSESNYGYTF
TRBJ1-2	TRBV29-1	CSVEAGGGRGYTF
TRBJ2-3	TRBV29-1	CSLPGRTADTQYF
TRBJ2-7	TRBV9	CASSEGGVPYEQYF
TRBJ2-5	TRBV10-2	CASRPGTLVETQYF
TRBJ2-3	TRBV9	CASSVGATDTQYF
TRBJ1-2	TRBV10-3	CAISESRGSYGYTF
TRBJ1-2	TRBV20-1	CSAGFGYTF
TRBJ1-1	TRBV7-9	CASSLGQANTEAFF
TRBJ2-5	TRBV5-1	CASSLWGQGQETQYF
TRBJ2-5	TRBV5-4	CASSLEYREETQYF
TRBJ2-3	TRBV7-2	CASRKRGPDTQYF
TRBJ2-1	TRBV2	CASRSYRAEQFF
TRBJ2-5	TRBV30	CAWGLRETQYF
TRBJ1-4	TRBV29-1	CSVVVSNEKLFF
TRBJ1-2	TRBV2	CATGQGYGYTF
TRBJ2-7	TRBV21-1	CASSKGRGDF
TRBJ2-5	TRBV29-1	CSVEDNETQYF
TRBJ2-1	TRBV30	CAWKGSGRSYNEQFF
TRBJ2-2	TRBV5-6	CASSSLDREPTGELFF
TRBJ2-7	TRBV29-1	CSVLGQGLSFEHF
TRBJ2-2	TRBV7-2	CASSFLNTGELFF
TRBJ2-2	TRBV7-2	CASSFGGQGTGELFF
TRBJ2-4	TRBV5-6	CASSLVTSGEENIQYF
TRBJ2-3	TRBV30	CAWSVLRDTQYF
TRBJ1-4	TRBV9	CASSGDSATNEKLFF
TRBJ2-1	TRBV5-4	CASSYGGLLNEQFF
TRBJ2-4	TRBV30	CAWSVRDILAKNIQYF